This T cell receptor (beta chain) appears in the sequencing data of a study of Graves' ophthalmopathy and Graves' hyperthyroidism. The CDR3 has 15 residues. Germline CDR1 is SGHRS and CDR2 is YFSETQ. V lost 0 bases, J lost 7 bases, and 13 bases lay in between. RNA transcripts yielded amplified TCR beta CDR3 regions. After a first-round RT-PCR with HTBI primers, a second-round multiplex PCR was run. TCRdb reanalysed the multiplex PCR reads using MiXCR and keeps one entry per CDR3 protein. This sample carries about 550,000 distinct CDR3 sequences, about 35% of them seen once, and the ten largest clones take about 4%. About this clonotype: A much larger clonotype is one base distant, so this may be a read error.

The sample was peripheral blood or thyroid tissue (not recorded which). This TCR derives from an adult man with Graves' hyperthyroidism. This sequence joins TRBV5-1 and TRBJ1-4; D remains ambiguous. Written as DNA, the CDR3 is TGCGCCAGCAGCTTGGAAGGCCCAGTGACTGAAAAACTGTTTTTT. Translation gives CASSLEGPVTEKLFF. The complete variable domain, with remaining parts taken from reference TRBV5-1 and TRBJ1-4, reads KAGVTQTPRYLIKTRGQQVTLSCSPISGHRSVSWYQQTPGQGLQFLFEYFSETQRNKGNFPGRFSGRQFSNSRSEMNVSTLELGDSALYLCASSLEGPVTEKLFFGSGTQLSVL.